This TCR beta chain was recorded in a study of blood T cell repertoires in COVID-19 (dated by TCRdb to 2018 to 2020). Regarding the complete study: Samples from collaborators originated in the United States, Italy and Spain and spanned both the acute and convalescent phases of COVID-19. The repertoires were made available in a free public database intended to serve as a resource for research on the immune response to SARS-CoV-2. The prospective study material was composed of cDNA or gDNA derived from T cells, B-cell-depleted T cells, or PBMCs. Subjects who had been exposed to COVID-19, were actively infected with it, or had recovered from it provided the deeply sampled blood TCRbeta repertoires that made up the dataset. The samples were drawn from two sources: the first 160 participants of the ongoing ImmuneRACE study, and fewer than 1,500 subjects contributed by 6 global collaborators. HLA class I and class II types, where available, came from metadata supplied by the sample provider rather than from assay-based typing. Sample metadata almost always included a de-identified subject ID, COVID-19 status, age in years and sex.

The collaborating institutions used their own protocols to collect whole blood in K2EDTA tubes. For TCRbeta analysis, collaborators shipped samples in one of three forms: frozen whole blood, isolated PBMCs, or DNA extracted from either of those sample types. Comment on this clone: The antigen this receptor binds is unknown. No base quality information exists; no much larger clone differs at one position.

Findings and caveats that apply to the study as a whole: The quantity of clinical and demographic metadata differed by source and by participant and was supplied without curation.

TCRbeta CDR3 regions were amplified from genomic DNA using the immunoSEQ Assay, a bias-controlled multiplex PCR. As for how the authors treated the data: Nucleated cell counts per sample were estimated from amplification of reference gene primers within the assay. Sequence reads were collapsed and filtered to measure the absolute abundance of every unique TCRbeta CDR3 rearrangement. For each sample, productive Simpson clonality was calculated as the square root of Simpson's diversity index over productive rearrangements. The source is immuneACCESS, and TCRdb retained only in-frame sequences with V and J called. Part of the clones is not carried over; for the studies checked, unresolved V genes explain less than half of this, and the remainder is unexplained. The D gene and trimming were derived from the DNA, and the V and J assignments and clone size from that table. For this sample there are some 6,100 clones; around 80% appear just once. The biggest ten clones account for around 8% of the sample.

This sequence was found in a human donor with active COVID-19. The donor label of this sample is uncertain. The sequenced material came from peripheral blood.

The CDR3 sequence is CASKSARGLQGYTF. The base sequence is TGTGCCAGCAAATCGGCGAGGGGGCTACAAGGCTACACCTTC. The chain links TRBV6-5 with TRBJ1-2, and TRBD1 matches 7 of the central bases. From V the trimming removes 7 bases and from J it removes 8 bases, while the gene matches leave 13 bases of the junction unaccounted for. The germline V gene encodes CDR1 MNHEY and CDR2 SVGAGI. The CDR3 runs 14 amino acids, cysteine and phenylalanine included. Here the CDR3 DNA is all that survives: 42 bases in frame from base 1.